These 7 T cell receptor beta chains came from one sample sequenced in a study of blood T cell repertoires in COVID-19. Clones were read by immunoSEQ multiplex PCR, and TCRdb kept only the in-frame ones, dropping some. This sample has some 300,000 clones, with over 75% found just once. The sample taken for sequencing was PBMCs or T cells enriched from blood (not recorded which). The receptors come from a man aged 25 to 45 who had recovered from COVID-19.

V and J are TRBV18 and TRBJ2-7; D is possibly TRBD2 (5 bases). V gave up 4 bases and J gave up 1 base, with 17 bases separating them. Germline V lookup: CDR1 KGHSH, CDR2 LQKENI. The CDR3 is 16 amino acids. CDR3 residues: CASSQGTGIRSYEQYF. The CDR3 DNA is TGTGCCAGCTCACAGGGTACCGGGATAAGGTCCTACGAGCAGTACTTC.

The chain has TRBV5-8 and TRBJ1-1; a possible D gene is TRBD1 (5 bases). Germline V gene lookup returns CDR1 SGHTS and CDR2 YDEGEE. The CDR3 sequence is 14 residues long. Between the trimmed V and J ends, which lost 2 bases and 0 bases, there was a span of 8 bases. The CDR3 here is CASSLPGMNTEAFF. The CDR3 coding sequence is TGTGCCAGCAGCTTACCAGGGATGAACACTGAAGCTTTCTTT.

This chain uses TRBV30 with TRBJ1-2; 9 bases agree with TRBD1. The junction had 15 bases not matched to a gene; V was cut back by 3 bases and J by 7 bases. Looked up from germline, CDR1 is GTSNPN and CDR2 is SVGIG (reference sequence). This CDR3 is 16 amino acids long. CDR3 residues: CAWSALTGGAGRGYTF. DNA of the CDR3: TGTGCCTGGAGCGCCCTCACAGGGGGCGCAGGGCGTGGCTACACCTTC.

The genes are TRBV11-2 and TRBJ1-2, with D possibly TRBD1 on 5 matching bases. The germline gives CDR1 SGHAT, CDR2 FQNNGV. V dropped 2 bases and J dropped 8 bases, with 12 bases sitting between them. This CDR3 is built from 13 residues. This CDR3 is CASSLSGFGGYTF. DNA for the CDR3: TGTGCCAGCAGCTTATCAGGGTTTGGAGGCTACACCTTC.

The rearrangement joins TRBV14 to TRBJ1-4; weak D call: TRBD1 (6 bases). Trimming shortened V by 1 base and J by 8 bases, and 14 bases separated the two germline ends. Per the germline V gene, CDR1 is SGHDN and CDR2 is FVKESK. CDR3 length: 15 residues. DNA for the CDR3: TGTGCCAGCAGCCAAGTCGGCAGGGGCGGCGAAAAACTGTTTTTT. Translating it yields CASSQVGRGGEKLFF.

The CDR3, as DNA: TGTGCCAGCAGTGAAGTCGGGAATACGCAGTATTTT. It codes for CASSEVGNTQYF. The chain uses TRBV6-1 and TRBJ2-3; maybe TRBD2 (5 bases). The CDR3 contains 12 residues. The V end lost 1 base, the J end lost 7 bases, and 6 bases lay between the germline ends. CDR1 is MNHNS and CDR2 is SASEGT in the germline V gene.

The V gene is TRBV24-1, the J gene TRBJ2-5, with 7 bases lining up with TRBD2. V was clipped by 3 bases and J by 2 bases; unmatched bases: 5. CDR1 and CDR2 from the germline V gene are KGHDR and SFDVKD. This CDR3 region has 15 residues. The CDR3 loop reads CATSDPRGEQETQYF. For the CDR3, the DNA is TGTGCCACCAGTGATCCCCGGGGGGAGCAAGAGACCCAGTACTTC.